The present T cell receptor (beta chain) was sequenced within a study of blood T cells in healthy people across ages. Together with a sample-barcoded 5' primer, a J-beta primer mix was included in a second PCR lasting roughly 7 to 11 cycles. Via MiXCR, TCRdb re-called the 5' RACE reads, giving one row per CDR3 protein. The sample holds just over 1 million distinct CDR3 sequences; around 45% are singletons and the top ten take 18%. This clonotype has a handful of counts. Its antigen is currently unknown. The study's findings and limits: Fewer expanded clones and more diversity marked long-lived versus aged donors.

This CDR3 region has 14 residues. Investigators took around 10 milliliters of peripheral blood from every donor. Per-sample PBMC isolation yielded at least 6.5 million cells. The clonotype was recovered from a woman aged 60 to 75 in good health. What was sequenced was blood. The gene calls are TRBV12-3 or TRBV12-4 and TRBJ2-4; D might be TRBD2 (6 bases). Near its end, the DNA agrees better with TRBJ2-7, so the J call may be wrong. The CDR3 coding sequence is TGTGCCAGCAGTTATTCGGCGGGGCCTAGCGAGCAGTACTTC. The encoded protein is CASSYSAGPSEQYF.